This T cell receptor beta chain was recorded in a study of CD8+ T cells in alopecia areata. Looking at the study overall: Each of the treated patients was given oral tofacitinib, 5 to 10 mg twice daily, for moderate-to-severe alopecia areata.

Study conclusions and caveats: Scalp clonality and expanded CD8+ clones among the top 100 were significantly decreased by tofacitinib.

This CDR3 contains 15 residues. CDR1 and CDR2 from the germline V gene are SGHRS and YFSETQ. Trimming cost V 6 bases and J 0 bases, with 16 bases left between them. For this clone: Antigen: not known.

Reverse transcribed after extraction, RNA yielded cDNA as the sequencing template. Measured with immunoSEQ multiplex PCR; TCRdb has only the in-frame clones, and not every one. The table includes 170,000 or so clones, around 60% detected once. The treatment here: oral pan-JAK inhibitor, 5-10 mg twice daily. This receptor was taken from a human donor with alopecia areata. The rearrangement joins TRBV5-1 to TRBJ2-7; D may match TRBD1 or TRBD2 (5 bases each). The material was CD8+ T cells sorted from blood, obtained at week 24, from a patient treated with tofacitinib. The CDR3 DNA sequence: TGCGCCAGCACCCCGGGACCGCCAAGCTCCTACGAGCAGTACTTC. Protein: CASTPGPPSSYEQYF.